This is a list of T cell receptor beta chains from one sample in a study of CD8+ T cells in alopecia areata. The table came from immunoSEQ multiplex PCR; TCRdb's copy has only in-frame clones and leaves some out. The sample has 200,000 or so clones; roughly 50% are singletons. Sequencing input: CD8+ T cells sorted from blood. These receptor sequences come from a human donor in good health. Each CDR3 is given with its conserved first and last residue. D genes are given only for firm matches. Some rows have no size entry. The others give once, few or many, or a class for an expanded clone.

once	TRBV10-2	TRBJ2-3	TRBD2	CASRRTSEADTQYF	TGCGCCAGCAGAAGGACTAGCGAAGCAGATACGCAGTATTTT
.	TRBV10-2	TRBJ2-7	.	CASSGALGPPHEQYF	TGCGCCAGCAGTGGGGCCTTGGGACCACCCCACGAGCAGTACTTC
.	TRBV5-4	TRBJ2-1	TRBD2	CASSSPRGSGGPSSYNEQFF	TGTGCCAGCAGCTCTCCCCGGGGGAGCGGGGGGCCGAGCTCCTACAATGAGCAGTTCTTC
.	TRBV29-1	TRBJ1-1	.	CSGAGATGEAFF	TGCAGCGGCGCCGGGGCTACGGGAGAAGCTTTCTTT
few	TRBV5-1	TRBJ2-1	.	CASSFADYNEQFF	TGCGCCAGCAGCTTCGCGGATTACAATGAGCAGTTCTTC
.	TRBV15	TRBJ1-1	TRBD1	CATSGDRGQGTEAFF	TGTGCCACCAGTGGGGACAGGGGGCAGGGCACTGAAGCTTTCTTT
once	TRBV9	TRBJ1-2	.	CASSGGRPERYTF	TGTGCCAGCAGCGGCGGGAGACCCGAACGCTACACCTTC
.	TRBV4-1	TRBJ2-1	.	CASSQATALYNEQFF	TGCGCCAGCAGCCAAGCGACGGCACTCTACAATGAGCAGTTCTTC
few	TRBV19	TRBJ1-1	.	CASSTTDNTEAFF	TGTGCCAGTAGTACCACAGACAACACTGAAGCTTTCTTT
.	TRBV4-1	TRBJ2-3	.	CASSPSGPPDTQYF	TGCGCCAGCAGCCCCTCCGGGCCGCCAGATACGCAGTATTTT
.	TRBV30	TRBJ1-4	.	CAWSVSGDEKLFF	TGTGCCTGGAGTGTGTCAGGGGATGAAAAACTGTTTTTT
few	TRBV7-9	TRBJ2-3	.	CASSLGRDTQYF	TGTGCCAGCAGCTTAGGGAGAGATACGCAGTATTTT
few	TRBV5-1	TRBJ2-1	.	CASQLRGSSYNEQFF	TGCGCCAGTCAACTTAGGGGGAGCTCCTACAATGAGCAGTTCTTC
.	TRBV29-1	TRBJ1-1	.	CSVRPFNTEAFF	TGCAGCGTTCGACCGTTTAACACTGAAGCTTTCTTT
.	TRBV4-1	TRBJ2-1	.	CASSQDSSSYNEQFF	TGCGCCAGCAGCCAAGATTCTTCCTCCTACAATGAGCAGTTCTTC
.	TRBV6-5	TRBJ2-1	.	CASSYRRLSSYNEQFF	TGTGCCAGCAGTTATAGGAGGTTAAGCTCCTACAATGAGCAGTTCTTC
.	TRBV5-1	TRBJ2-1	.	CAITPGGRVTYNEQFF	TGCGCCATCACGCCTGGAGGCCGCGTTACCTACAATGAGCAGTTCTTC
.	TRBV19	TRBJ1-2	.	CASSIRRDGNYGYTF	TGTGCCAGTAGTATACGGCGGGATGGGAACTATGGCTACACCTTC
.	TRBV9	TRBJ1-1	.	CASSLIGGRGTEAFF	TGTGCCAGCAGCTTGATTGGGGGTCGGGGCACTGAAGCTTTCTTT
.	TRBV4-2	TRBJ2-7	.	CASSGTATYEQYF	TGTGCCAGCTCCGGGACGGCTACCTACGAGCAGTACTTC
.	TRBV29-1	TRBJ2-7	TRBD1	CSVGGWTGGSYEQYF	TGCAGCGTCGGAGGTTGGACAGGGGGCTCCTACGAGCAGTACTTC
.	TRBV13	TRBJ1-2	.	CASTAGRRLEGYTF	TGTGCCAGCACCGCGGGACGGAGGCTGGAGGGCTACACCTTC
.	TRBV30	TRBJ1-6	.	CAWTGSSYNSPLHF	TGTGCCTGGACAGGGAGCTCCTATAATTCACCCCTCCACTTT
once	TRBV2	TRBJ2-1	.	CATGYNEQFF	TGTGCCACAGGGTACAATGAGCAGTTCTTC
.	TRBV5-6	TRBJ1-2	TRBD1	CASSQHRDRDIYGYTF	TGTGCCAGCAGCCAGCACCGGGACAGGGATATCTATGGCTACACCTTC
.	TRBV29-1	TRBJ1-2	.	CSVEDDNSGYGYTF	TGCAGCGTTGAAGACGACAACTCGGGCTATGGCTACACCTTC
.	TRBV6-6	TRBJ1-4	.	CASSYRDNEKLFF	TGTGCCAGCAGTTATCGGGATAATGAAAAACTGTTTTTT